These 10 T cell receptor beta chains were all obtained from the same sample, sequenced in a study of shared clonotypes between healthy human individuals. Naive CD8 cells comprised CD45RO-negative, CCR7-positively selected cells, excluding terminally differentiated effector memory CD45RA+ cells. Some clones are missing from TCRdb's copy, which holds only in-frame ones; the method was immunoSEQ multiplex PCR. The data hold around 2,000,000 clones, with roughly 95% observed a single time. The sequenced sample consisted of naive CD8+ T cells sorted from blood. The receptors were sampled from a young man in good health.

This rearrangement joins TRBV5-4 to TRBJ2-3, with TRBD2 matching 8 bases. The CDR3 totals 15 residues. With V trimmed by 3 bases and J by 4 bases, 7 bases remained unmatched. Germline V lookup: CDR1 SGHNT, CDR2 YYREEE (reference sequence). CDR3 bases: TGTGCCAGCAGCTGGGGACTAGGTTCTGCAGATACGCAGTATTTT. Its protein is CASSWGLGSADTQYF.

The J gene is TRBJ1-6, the V gene TRBV6-5; no reliable D call. Looked up from germline, CDR1 is MNHEY and CDR2 is SVGAGI. V lost 2 bases to trimming and J lost 10 bases, with 15 bases between them. The CDR3 covers 15 residues. The CDR3 protein is CASSYGSGQGSPLHF. CDR3 nucleotides: TGTGCCAGCAGTTACGGGAGTGGGCAAGGGTCACCCCTCCACTTT.

A single count supports this clone. The chain uses TRBV4-3 and TRBJ2-3; D gene unclear. V lost 0 bases to trimming and J lost 2 bases, with 6 bases between them. Germline assignment: CDR1 LGHNA and CDR2 YSLEER. The CDR3 totals 14 residues. The CDR3 sequence is CASSQEWATDTQYF. The CDR3 DNA reads as TGCGCCAGCAGCCAAGAGTGGGCCACAGATACGCAGTATTTT.

V gene TRBV29-1 combines with J gene TRBJ2-3; D might be TRBD1 (6 bases). V lost 7 bases and J 6 bases, leaving 23 bases between the germline ends. From germline, CDR1 is SQVTM and CDR2 ANQGSEA. This CDR3 region has 15 residues. CDR3 coding DNA: TGCAGCGCCCATTTGACGCCAACAGGGTCCGATACGCAGTATTTT. This sequence encodes CSAHLTPTGSDTQYF.

The rearrangement links TRBV18 to TRBJ2-2, with D perhaps TRBD1 (6 bases). Germline loops: CDR1 KGHSH, CDR2 LQKENI. The CDR3 runs 16 residues. V lost 4 bases to trimming and J lost 1 base, with 13 bases between them. The CDR3 coding sequence is TGTGCCAGCTCACAAACGACAGGAGAGAACACCGGGGAGCTGTTTTTT. Residues: CASSQTTGENTGELFF.

The J gene is TRBJ2-3, the V gene TRBV6-1, with a possible D match to TRBD1 (5 bases). Trimming pared 2 bases from V and 0 bases from J, leaving 12 bases between. The CDR3 is 16 amino acids. The germline V gene encodes CDR1 MNHNS and CDR2 SASEGT. The CDR3 DNA follows: TGTGCCAGCAGTGAATTAGCAGGGCCTAGCACAGATACGCAGTATTTT. This gives the protein CASSELAGPSTDTQYF.

The CDR3 loop reads CASSFGQANYGYTF. The CDR3 DNA follows: TGCGCCAGCAGCTTCGGACAGGCCAACTATGGCTACACCTTC. The rearrangement links TRBV5-1 to TRBJ1-2; 7 positions agree with TRBD1. This CDR3 is 14 amino acids long. The germline V gene encodes CDR1 SGHRS and CDR2 YFSETQ. V lost 2 bases and J lost 2; bases outside the gene matches: 3.

V is TRBV4-3 and J is TRBJ1-1, with D hard to call. The CDR3 spans 14 residues. Per the germline V gene, CDR1 is LGHNA and CDR2 is YSLEER. V was trimmed by 2 bases and J by 2 bases, leaving 9 bases between them. CDR3 protein: CASSQFSENTEAFF. For the CDR3, the DNA is TGCGCCAGCAGCCAATTTTCCGAAAACACTGAAGCTTTCTTT.

J is TRBJ2-5 and V is TRBV15; TRBD1 aligns across 10 bases. Germline V gene data show CDR1 as LNHNV and CDR2 as YYDKDF (reference sequence). Trimming removed 6 bases from V and 2 bases from J; junction bases left unmatched: 6. There are 15 residues in the CDR3. CDR3 sequence: CATSQRTGGQETQYF. Here the CDR3 DNA reads TGTGCCACCAGTCAGAGGACAGGGGGACAAGAGACCCAGTACTTC. Together with reference TRBV15 and TRBJ2-5, the CDR3 gives the full variable domain: DAMVIQNPRYQVTQFGKPVTLSCSQTLNHNVMYWYQQKSSQAPKLLFHYYDKDFNNEADTPDNFQSRRPNTSFCFLDIRSPGLGDTAMYLCATSQRTGGQETQYFGPGTRLLVL.

The CDR3 sequence: CASSLDSRDGGYTF. The CDR3 nucleotides read TGTGCCAGCAGCTTAGATTCCAGGGATGGAGGCTACACCTTC. The chain recombines TRBV11-2 with TRBJ1-2; the D gene is possibly TRBD1 (5 bases). CDR1 and CDR2 (germline): SGHAT, FQNNGV. The CDR3 spans 14 residues. V was pared by 0 bases and J by 8 bases, with 13 bases between.